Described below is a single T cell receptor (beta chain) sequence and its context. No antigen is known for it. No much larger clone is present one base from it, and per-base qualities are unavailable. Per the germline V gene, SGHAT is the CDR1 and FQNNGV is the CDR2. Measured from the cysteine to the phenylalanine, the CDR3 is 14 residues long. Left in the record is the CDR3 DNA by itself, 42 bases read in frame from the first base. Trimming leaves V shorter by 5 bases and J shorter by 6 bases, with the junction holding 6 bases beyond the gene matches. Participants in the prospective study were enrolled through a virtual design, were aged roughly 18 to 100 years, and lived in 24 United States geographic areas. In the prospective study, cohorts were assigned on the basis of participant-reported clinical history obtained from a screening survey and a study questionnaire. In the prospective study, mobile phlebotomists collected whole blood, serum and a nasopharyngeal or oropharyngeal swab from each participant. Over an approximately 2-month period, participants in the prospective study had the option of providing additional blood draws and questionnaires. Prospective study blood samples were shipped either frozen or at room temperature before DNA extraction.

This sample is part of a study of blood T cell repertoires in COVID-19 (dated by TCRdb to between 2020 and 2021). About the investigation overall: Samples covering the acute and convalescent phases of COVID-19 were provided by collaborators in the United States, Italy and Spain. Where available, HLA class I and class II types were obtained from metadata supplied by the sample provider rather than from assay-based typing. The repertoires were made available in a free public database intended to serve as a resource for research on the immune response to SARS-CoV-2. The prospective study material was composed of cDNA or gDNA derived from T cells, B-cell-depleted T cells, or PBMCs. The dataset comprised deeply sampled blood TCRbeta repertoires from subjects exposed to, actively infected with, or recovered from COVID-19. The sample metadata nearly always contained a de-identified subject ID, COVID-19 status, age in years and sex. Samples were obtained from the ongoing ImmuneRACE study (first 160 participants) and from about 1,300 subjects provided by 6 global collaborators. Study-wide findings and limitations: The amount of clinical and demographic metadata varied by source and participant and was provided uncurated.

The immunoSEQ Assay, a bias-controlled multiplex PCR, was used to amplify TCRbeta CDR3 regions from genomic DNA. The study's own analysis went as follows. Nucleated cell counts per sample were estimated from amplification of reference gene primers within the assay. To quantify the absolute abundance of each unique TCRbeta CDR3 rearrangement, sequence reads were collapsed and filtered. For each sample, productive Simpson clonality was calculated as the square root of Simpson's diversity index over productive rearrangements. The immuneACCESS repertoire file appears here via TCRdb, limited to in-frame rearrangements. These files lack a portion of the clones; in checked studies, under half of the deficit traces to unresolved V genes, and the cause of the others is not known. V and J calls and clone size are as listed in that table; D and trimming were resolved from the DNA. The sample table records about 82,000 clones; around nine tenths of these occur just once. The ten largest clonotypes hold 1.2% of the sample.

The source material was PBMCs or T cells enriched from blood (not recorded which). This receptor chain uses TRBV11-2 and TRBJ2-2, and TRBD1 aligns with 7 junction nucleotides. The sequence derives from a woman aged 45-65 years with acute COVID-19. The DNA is TGTGCCAGCAGCCTACTACAGGGGTCCGGGGAGCTGTTTTTT. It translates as CASSLLQGSGELFF.